This TCR beta chain was identified in a study of blood T cell repertoires in COVID-19. Across the whole study: Sites across the United States, Italy and Spain contributed samples from acute and convalescent COVID-19. T cells, B-cell-depleted T cells, or PBMCs provided the cDNA or gDNA that served as material.

The length of the CDR3 is 15 residues. Trimming stripped 5 bases from V and 1 base from J, with 14 bases between. Germline V gives CDR1 KGHSH, CDR2 LQKENI. Per the original data handling: Reference gene primer amplification yielded estimated nucleated cell counts. Repertoires were generated with immunoSEQ multiplex PCR, while TCRdb's copy carries only in-frame clones and drops some. Clone size and V and J calls were adopted from that table, with D and trimming inferred from the DNA. The sample shows roughly 11,000 clones, over 80% of them seen only once. The rearrangement links TRBV18 to TRBJ1-1, with a weak D call TRBD1 (6 bases). The receptor comes from a human donor in a cohort sampled during active COVID-19. The sequenced sample was peripheral blood. The CDR3 nucleotides are TGTGCCAGCTCAGCCCGACAGGTCTGGAACACTGAAGCTTTCTTT. It specifies CASSARQVWNTEAFF.